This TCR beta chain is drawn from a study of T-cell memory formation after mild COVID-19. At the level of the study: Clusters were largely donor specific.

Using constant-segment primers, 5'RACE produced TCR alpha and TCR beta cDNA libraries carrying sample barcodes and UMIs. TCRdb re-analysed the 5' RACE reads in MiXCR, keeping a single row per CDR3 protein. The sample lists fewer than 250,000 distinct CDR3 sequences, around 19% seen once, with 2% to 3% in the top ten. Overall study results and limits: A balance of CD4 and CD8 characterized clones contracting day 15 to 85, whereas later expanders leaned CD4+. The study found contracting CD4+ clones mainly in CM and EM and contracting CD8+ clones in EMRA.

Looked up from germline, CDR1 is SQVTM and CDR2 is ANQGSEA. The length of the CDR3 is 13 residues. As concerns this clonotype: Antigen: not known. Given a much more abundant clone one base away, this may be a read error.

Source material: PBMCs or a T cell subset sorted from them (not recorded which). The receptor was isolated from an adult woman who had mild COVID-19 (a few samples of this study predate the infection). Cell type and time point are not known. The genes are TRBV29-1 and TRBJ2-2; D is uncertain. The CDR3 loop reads CGAKAPGPGELFF. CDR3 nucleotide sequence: TGCGGCGCAAAGGCGCCAGGCCCCGGGGAGCTGTTTTTT.